The clone carrying this TCR beta chain was counted between two and nine times. Researchers prepared the TCRbeta library using unique molecular identifiers, the study reports. TCRdb used MiXCR to reprocess the PCR reads, holding one entry per CDR3 protein. This sample has about 230,000 distinct CDR3 sequences; around 9.6% occur once, and the top ten carry over 5.5%. The sample originates from a study of T-cell reconstitution after alpha-beta-depleted transplantation in children. The V gene's germline CDR1 is MNHEY and CDR2 SMNVEV (reference sequence). The CDR3 is 19 residues long. V shed 6 bases and J 0 bases; nucleotides not matched to a gene: 15.

The chain carries TRBV27 and TRBJ1-4; 8 bases line up with TRBD1. Here the sequenced sample was PBMCs from the stem cell graft donor, taken from the stem cell graft. This clonotype originated in a human donor who donated a stem cell graft to a child with acute lymphoblastic leukemia. Here the CDR3 DNA reads TGTGCCAGCAGGACCCTCCGACAGGGGCTTGTGGCAACTAATGAAAAACTGTTTTTT. Residues: CASRTLRQGLVATNEKLFF.